These 15 T cell receptor beta chains originate from one sample sequenced in a study of blood T cell repertoires in COVID-19. Clones were read by immunoSEQ multiplex PCR, and TCRdb kept only the in-frame ones, dropping some. The data show 80,000 to 90,000 clones, 85% seen once. The source material was peripheral blood. The receptor set was obtained from a woman in her seventies with acute or convalescent COVID-19.

The genes are TRBV28 and TRBJ2-3; a weak D match, TRBD2 (6 bases). In germline, CDR1 is MDHEN, CDR2 SYDVKM. The V and J ends lost 6 bases and 3 bases respectively, with 16 bases between them. The CDR3 contains 15 residues. CDR3 in DNA: TGTGCCAGCAGGGAAGGGACTTACCGAACAGATACGCAGTATTTT. This encodes CASREGTYRTDTQYF. The whole variable domain, filled in from reference TRBV28 and TRBJ2-3, reads DVKVTQSSRYLVKRTGEKVFLECVQDMDHENMFWYRQDPGLGLRLIYFSYDVKMKEKGDIPEGYSVSREKKERFSLILESASTNQTSMYLCASREGTYRTDTQYFGPGTRLTVL.

V gene TRBV28 combines with J gene TRBJ1-2, with 8 bases that match TRBD1. Germline V gene data show CDR1 as MDHEN and CDR2 as SYDVKM. V lost 1 base, J lost 3 bases, and 13 bases stayed unmatched. CDR3 length: 18 residues. The CDR3 region has the DNA TGTGCCAGCAGTTTATACCCCCGTTGGACAGGGCTGGACTATGGCTACACCTTC. Translating gives CASSLYPRWTGLDYGYTF.

The CDR3 spells CASSRGQGPQFNYGYTF. The CDR3 DNA is TGTGCCAGCAGCAGGGGACAGGGGCCTCAATTTAACTATGGCTACACCTTC. The V call is TRBV5-6, the J call TRBJ1-2, with 10 bases fitting TRBD1. Trimming removed 4 bases from V and 1 base from J; junction bases left unmatched: 10. Looked up from germline, CDR1 is SGHDT and CDR2 is YYEEEE. The CDR3 has 17 residues. Complete variable domain (other parts from reference TRBV5-6 and TRBJ1-2): DAGVTQSPTHLIKTRGQQVTLRCSPKSGHDTVSWYQQALGQGPQFIFQYYEEEERQRGNFPDRFSGHQFPNYSSELNVNALLLGDSALYLCASSRGQGPQFNYGYTFGSGTRLTVV.

The genes are TRBV28 and TRBJ1-6; D possibly corresponds to TRBD1 (6 bases). V was clipped by 3 bases and J by 4 bases, with 16 bases between them. Germline loops: CDR1 MDHEN, CDR2 SYDVKM. CDR3 length: 17 amino acids. As DNA, the CDR3 is TGTGCCAGCAGTTTTTCAGTTAGCAGGGGATATAATTCACCCCTCCACTTT. Translating it yields CASSFSVSRGYNSPLHF.

This chain uses TRBV5-8 with TRBJ2-1; 9 positions match TRBD2. This CDR3 region has 14 residues. Germline loops: CDR1 SGHTS, CDR2 YDEGEE. Trimming removed 5 bases from V and 7 bases from J; junction bases left unmatched: 7. Written as DNA, the CDR3 is TGTGCCAGCAGTGAGCGGGGGGTTGGAAATGAGCAGTTCTTC. This codes for CASSERGVGNEQFF.

This rearrangement joins TRBV28 to TRBJ1-3, with D unclear. Trimming pared 5 bases from V and 0 bases from J, leaving 11 bases between. CDR1 is MDHEN and CDR2 is SYDVKM in the germline V gene. The CDR3 has 15 residues. The CDR3 loop reads CASSPLTNSGNTIYF. Here the CDR3 DNA reads TGTGCCAGCAGTCCCTTGACAAACTCTGGAAACACCATATATTTT.

The rearrangement uses TRBV18 and TRBJ2-3; 9 nucleotides align to TRBD2. This CDR3 has 16 residues. V was pared by 4 bases and J by 1 base, with 6 bases of the junction left unmatched. Germline V gene lookup returns CDR1 KGHSH and CDR2 LQKENI. CDR3 coding DNA: TGTGCCAGCTCACTGGGATCTAGCGGGGGCACAGATACGCAGTATTTT. It codes for CASSLGSSGGTDTQYF.

The chain combines TRBV5-1 with TRBJ2-7; D unresolved. The CDR3 sequence is 14 residues long. Germline loops: CDR1 SGHRS, CDR2 YFSETQ. V lost 0 bases and J lost 5, with 12 bases in between. The CDR3 sequence is CASSLGPASDEQYV. The CDR3 coding sequence is TGCGCCAGCAGCTTGGGTCCAGCGTCGGACGAGCAGTACGTC.

This clone appeared a single time. For the CDR3, the DNA is TGTGCCAGCAGTATAACGACTGGCACAGATACGCAGTATTTT. Translated, it gives CASSITTGTDTQYF. The rearrangement joins TRBV2 to TRBJ2-3, with D uncertain. Germline loops: CDR1 SNHLY, CDR2 FYNNEI. The CDR3 spans 14 residues. Trimming cost V 5 bases and J 1 base, with 10 bases left between them.

The rearrangement uses TRBV28 and TRBJ1-1, with 7 bases matching TRBD1. The CDR3 has 14 amino acids. V shed 5 bases, J shed 5 bases, and the junction held 8 bases outside the gene matches. Looked up from germline, CDR1 is MDHEN and CDR2 is SYDVKM. CDR3: CASSVSGGRTEAFF. The CDR3 DNA sequence: TGTGCCAGCAGTGTCTCAGGGGGAAGGACTGAAGCTTTCTTT.

The genes are TRBV19 and TRBJ2-5; TRBD1 matches at 8 bases. CDR3 length equals 14 residues. Per germline, CDR1 LNHDA and CDR2 SQIVND (reference sequence). V lost 2 bases and J lost 4; bases outside the gene matches: 3. The CDR3 reads CASSITGGRETQYF. The DNA for the CDR3 is TGTGCCAGTAGTATAACAGGGGGGCGAGAGACCCAGTACTTC.

V gene TRBV5-5 combines with J gene TRBJ1-2; 7 nucleotides agree with TRBD1. Germline CDR1 reads SGHKS; CDR2 reads YYEKEE (reference sequence). The CDR3 covers 15 residues. The trim removed 2 bases at V and 6 bases at J, leaving 10 bases unmatched. The CDR3 sequence: CASSFLTGAPNGYTF. The CDR3 nucleotides are TGTGCCAGCAGCTTCCTTACAGGGGCACCCAATGGCTACACCTTC. The variable domain in full, with the rest retrieved from reference TRBV5-5 and TRBJ1-2, is DAGVTQSPTHLIKTRGQQVTLRCSPISGHKSVSWYQQVLGQGPQFIFQYYEKEERGRGNFPDRFSARQFPNYSSELNVNALLLGDSALYLCASSFLTGAPNGYTFGSGTRLTVV.

This sequence joins TRBV11-3 and TRBJ1-6; 7 nucleotides align to TRBD1. Germline V gene data show CDR1 as SGHNT and CDR2 as YENEEA. The CDR3 consists of 15 residues. With 2 bases clipped from V and 5 bases from J, the junction kept 3 bases outside the gene matches. CDR3 residues: CASSLLTGNNSPLHF. The CDR3 nucleotides read TGTGCCAGCAGCTTATTGACAGGGAATAATTCACCCCTCCACTTT. Looking up the rest from reference TRBV11-3 and TRBJ1-6 gives the full variable domain: EAGVVQSPRYKIIEKKQPVAFWCNPISGHNTLYWYLQNLGQGPELLIRYENEEAVDDSQLPKDRFSAERLKGVDSTLKIQPAELGDSAVYLCASSLLTGNNSPLHFGNGTRLTVT.

The chain is built from TRBV7-9 and TRBJ2-5; a possible D gene is TRBD2 (6 bases). CDR1 SEHNR and CDR2 FQNEAQ come from the germline V gene (reference sequence). This CDR3 has 16 residues. Deletions cut 2 bases from V and 2 bases from J, with 15 bases between. For the CDR3, the DNA is TGTGCCAGCAGCTTAATACCTCAGCGGGTTCAAGAGACCCAGTACTTC. This codes for CASSLIPQRVQETQYF.

This clone was recorded only once. The rearrangement joins TRBV10-3 to TRBJ2-7; D is uncertain. The CDR3 contains 12 residues. Trimming removed 0 bases from V and 3 bases from J, with 3 bases in between. Germline CDR1 reads ENHRY; CDR2 reads SYGVKD. The CDR3 here is CAISESSYEQYV. CDR3 in DNA: TGTGCCATCAGTGAGTCTAGCTACGAGCAGTACGTC.